A single T cell receptor (beta chain) is shown here with its context. Sequencing used immunoSEQ multiplex PCR; TCRdb keeps in-frame clones, though not all of them. The sample carries some 300,000 clones, approximately 90% recorded once. These data are taken from a study of blood T cell repertoires in COVID-19. Seattle-derived patients entered the study during active infection and were followed longitudinally. From germline, CDR1 is LGHNT and CDR2 FRNRAP. With 3 bases clipped from V and 5 bases from J, the junction kept 6 bases outside the gene matches. The length of the CDR3 is 15 residues. The chain has TRBV12-5 and TRBJ2-2; 7 bases agree with TRBD2. The TCR originated in a woman between 50 and 59 years old with COVID-19, enrolled during active disease. Sequenced material: peripheral blood. CDR3 protein: CASGFVSGGTGELFF. The CDR3 DNA follows: TGTGCTAGTGGTTTTGTCTCCGGGGGGACCGGGGAGCTGTTTTTT. The variable domain in full, completed from reference TRBV12-5 and TRBJ2-2, reads DARVTQTPRHKVTEMGQEVTMRCQPILGHNTVFWYRQTMMQGLELLAYFRNRAPLDDSGMPKDRFSAEMPDATLATLKIQPSEPRDSAVYFCASGFVSGGTGELFFGEGSRLTVL.